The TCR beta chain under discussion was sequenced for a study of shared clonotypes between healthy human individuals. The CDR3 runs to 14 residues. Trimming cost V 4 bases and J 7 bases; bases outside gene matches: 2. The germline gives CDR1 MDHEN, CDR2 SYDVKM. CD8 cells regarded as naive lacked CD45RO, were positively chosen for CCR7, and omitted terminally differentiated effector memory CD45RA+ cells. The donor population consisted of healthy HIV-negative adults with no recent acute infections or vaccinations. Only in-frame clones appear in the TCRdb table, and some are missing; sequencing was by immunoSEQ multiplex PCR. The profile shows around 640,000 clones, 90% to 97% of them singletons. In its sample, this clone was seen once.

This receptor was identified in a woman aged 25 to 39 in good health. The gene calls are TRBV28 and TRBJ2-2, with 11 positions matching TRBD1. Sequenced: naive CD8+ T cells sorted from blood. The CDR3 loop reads CASSWTGGGGELFF. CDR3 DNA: TGTGCCAGCAGTTGGACAGGGGGCGGCGGGGAGCTGTTTTTT.